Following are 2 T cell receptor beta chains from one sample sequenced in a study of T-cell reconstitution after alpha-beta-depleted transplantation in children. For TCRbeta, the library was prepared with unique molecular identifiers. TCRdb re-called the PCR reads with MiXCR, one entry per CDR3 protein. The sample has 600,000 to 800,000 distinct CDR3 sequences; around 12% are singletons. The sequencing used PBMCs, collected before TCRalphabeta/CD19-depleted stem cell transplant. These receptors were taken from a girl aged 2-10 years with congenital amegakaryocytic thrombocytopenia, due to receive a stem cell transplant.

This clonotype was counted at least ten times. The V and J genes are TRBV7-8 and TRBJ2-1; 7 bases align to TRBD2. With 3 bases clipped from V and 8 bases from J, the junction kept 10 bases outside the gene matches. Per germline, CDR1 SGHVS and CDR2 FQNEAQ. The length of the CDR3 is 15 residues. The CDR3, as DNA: TGTGCCAGCAGCTTTTCTACTAGCGTTATCCATGAGCAGTTCTTC. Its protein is CASSFSTSVIHEQFF.

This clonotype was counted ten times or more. CDR3: CATRAGGYNEQFF. The DNA of the CDR3 is TGTGCCACCCGGGCGGGGGGATACAATGAGCAGTTCTTC. The J gene is TRBJ2-1, the V gene TRBV12-3 or TRBV12-4; 8 positions agree with TRBD2. CDR3 length equals 13 residues. The V and J ends lost 10 bases and 4 bases, in that order; junction bases with no gene match: 6.